The clone carrying this TCR beta chain was counted only a few times. Its antigen remains unidentified. This entry belongs to a study of beta chain features in type 1 diabetes. Study-wide results and caveats: HLA effects on TCRB rearrangement stayed unresolved here. All four CD4+ subsets of Type 1 diabetes patients contained TCRB CDR3s that were moderately but significantly shorter.

What was sequenced were expressed TCRB transcripts, since all of the isolated RNA had been reverse transcribed. The assay was immunoSEQ multiplex PCR, and TCRdb's table has in-frame clones only and misses some. The table records about 360,000 clones, around 12% of them present only once. CDR1 MDHEN and CDR2 SYDVKM come from the germline V gene. The germline V and J ends were trimmed by 4 bases and 5 bases, with 9 bases remaining between them. The CDR3 spans 12 residues. The sample consisted of naive CD4+ T cells from blood. The sequence was obtained from a man aged 18-30 years in good health. V and J are TRBV28 and TRBJ2-7; D may be TRBD2 (6 bases). CDR3 region: CASSSPGDEQYF. CDR3 DNA: TGTGCCAGCAGTTCACCGGGGGACGAGCAGTACTTC.